These 30 T cell receptor beta chains share one sample of origin, sequenced in a study of T cell changes during pregnancy in multiple sclerosis. TCRdb's copy holds only in-frame clones and misses some; the assay was immunoSEQ multiplex PCR. The sample lists about 87,000 clones; 93% were seen once. Material: peripheral blood, obtained in the third trimester of pregnancy. The source of these receptors is a female donor in good health, enrolled as a control in a pregnancy study.

J is TRBJ1-2 and V is TRBV7-9; tentative D call: TRBD1 (6 bases). This CDR3 is 15 amino acids long. V dropped 8 bases and J dropped 8 bases, with 24 bases sitting between them. In germline, CDR1 is SEHNR, CDR2 FQNEAQ (reference sequence). CDR3: CASQLGQSLNEGYTF. The CDR3 DNA sequence: TGTGCCAGCCAACTCGGACAGAGCCTAAACGAGGGCTACACCTTC.

The chain has TRBV2 and TRBJ2-1, with 10 bases lining up with TRBD2. Unmatched junction bases numbered 10, after V lost 8 bases and J lost 9 bases. The CDR3 is 14 residues long. CDR1 is SNHLY and CDR2 is FYNNEI in the germline V gene. The CDR3 loop reads CASRGSGRAGEQFF. The CDR3 DNA sequence: TGTGCCAGCCGGGGGAGCGGGAGGGCCGGTGAGCAGTTCTTC.

The chain combines TRBV28 with TRBJ2-7, with 9 bases lining up with TRBD2. CDR1 and CDR2 from the germline V gene are MDHEN and SYDVKM. The V and J ends lost 3 bases and 2 bases, in that order; junction bases with no gene match: 2. The CDR3 loop spans 14 amino acids. The DNA for the CDR3 is TGTGCCAGCAGTTTGGTAGCGGGAGCCTACGAGCAGTACTTC. As protein: CASSLVAGAYEQYF.

This clone was found once. CDR3: CASTTSRASGANTGELFF. The CDR3 region has the DNA TGTGCCAGCACCACATCACGGGCTAGCGGGGCGAACACCGGGGAGCTGTTTTTT. The chain links TRBV25-1 to TRBJ2-2; 9 bases map to TRBD2. There are 18 residues in the CDR3. Looked up from germline, CDR1 is MGHDK and CDR2 is SYGVNS. V lost 7 bases and J lost 0; bases outside the gene matches: 12.

This clone showed up just once. One end of the junction varies from germline; a read error may be responsible. The chain uses TRBV28 and TRBJ2-7, with 9 positions matching TRBD1. The CDR3 runs to 12 residues. Germline V gene sequence: CDR1 MDHEN, CDR2 SYDVKM. The CDR3, as DNA: TGTGCCAGCAGTCCCGCACAGGGGGCGAGGTCCTTC. Its protein product is CASSPAQGARSF.

V gene TRBV5-6 combines with J gene TRBJ2-1; 10 nucleotides match TRBD2. Germline V CDR1 and CDR2: SGHDT, YYEEEE. The CDR3 totals 17 residues. Trimming at V came to 0 bases and at J to 4 bases, leaving 7 bases not matched to a gene. Written as DNA, the CDR3 is TGTGCCAGCAGCTTGGAGGTAGCGGGAGGAGAGTACAATGAGCAGTTCTTC. As protein: CASSLEVAGGEYNEQFF.

The J gene is TRBJ2-5, the V gene TRBV5-1, with TRBD1 identical over 8 bases. J lost 0 bases, V lost 7 bases, and 8 bases had no gene match. The CDR3 runs to 15 residues. Per the germline V gene, CDR1 is SGHRS and CDR2 is YFSETQ. The CDR3 here is CASSRDRSYQETQYF. Here the CDR3 DNA reads TGCGCCAGCTCGAGGGACAGGTCGTACCAAGAGACCCAGTACTTC.

This clone appeared once. V gene TRBV7-9 combines with J gene TRBJ2-7; 11 bases are a match to TRBD2. The J segment lost 3 bases and the V segment lost 5 bases, leaving 12 bases of the junction unmatched. The CDR3 runs to 17 residues. The germline V gene encodes CDR1 SEHNR and CDR2 FQNEAQ (reference sequence). The CDR3 loop is CASSPGTSGLSDYEQYF. CDR3 coding DNA: TGTGCCAGCAGCCCCGGGACTAGCGGCCTTAGCGACTACGAGCAGTACTTC.

This clone has only one observation. The chain's CDR3 is CATSMGTLNNEQFF. The CDR3 DNA is TGTGCCACCAGCATGGGGACTTTGAACAATGAGCAGTTCTTC. The chain joins TRBV15 to TRBJ2-1, with a weak D call TRBD2 (6 bases). Germline lookup yields CDR1 LNHNV and CDR2 YYDKDF (reference sequence). This CDR3 region has 14 residues. Trimming left V 4 bases short and J 5 bases short, with 12 bases between.

The V gene is TRBV4-2, the J gene TRBJ1-1; D uncertain. Trimming pared 0 bases from V and 4 bases from J, leaving 9 bases between. There are 14 residues in the CDR3. Per germline, CDR1 LGHNA and CDR2 YNFKEQ. DNA of the CDR3: TGTGCCAGCAGCCAAGAACGAGGGAGCACTGAAGCTTTCTTT. Protein product: CASSQERGSTEAFF.

The CDR3 is CASREGSTGELFF. CDR3 nucleotides: TGTGCCAGCAGAGAAGGGAGCACCGGGGAGCTGTTTTTT. The chain employs TRBV11-3 and TRBJ2-2; a weak D match, TRBD2 (5 bases). The CDR3 is 13 amino acids. Looked up from germline, CDR1 is SGHNT and CDR2 is YENEEA. Trimming pared 6 bases from V and 4 bases from J, leaving 9 bases between.

This chain links TRBV28 with TRBJ1-5; D perhaps matches TRBD1 (5 bases). The ends were cut back, 4 bases at V and 8 bases at J, with 12 bases in the middle. Per the germline V gene, CDR1 is MDHEN and CDR2 is SYDVKM. CDR3 length: 13 residues. The CDR3 reads CASSSYPGEPQHF. The CDR3 region has the DNA TGTGCCAGCAGTTCCTACCCGGGGGAGCCCCAGCATTTT.

V is TRBV5-1 and J is TRBJ2-5, with D possibly matching TRBD1 (5 bases). The CDR3 length is 15 residues. Germline lookup yields CDR1 SGHRS and CDR2 YFSETQ. V lost 0 bases and J 1 base, leaving 10 bases between the germline ends. The chain's CDR3 is CASSLGQTLQETQYF. The CDR3 DNA is TGCGCCAGCAGCTTGGGACAGACCCTCCAAGAGACCCAGTACTTC.

CDR3 DNA sequence: TGTGCCAGCAGAGCCTGGACTAGCGGAAACATTCAGTACTTC. Its protein is CASRAWTSGNIQYF. This rearrangement joins TRBV6-1 to TRBJ2-4, with TRBD2 matching over 10 bases. CDR1 MNHNS and CDR2 SASEGT come from the germline V gene. Unmatched junction bases numbered 5, after V lost 6 bases and J lost 6 bases. This CDR3 spans 14 amino acids.

The gene calls are TRBV2 and TRBJ2-7; 9 bases align to TRBD1. CDR1 and CDR2 from the germline V gene are SNHLY and FYNNEI. The J segment lost 5 bases and the V segment lost 1 base, leaving 9 bases of the junction unmatched. This CDR3 region has 16 residues. The CDR3 loop is CASSEDTTGGGHEQYF. The CDR3 nucleotides are TGTGCCAGCAGTGAAGACACGACAGGGGGAGGCCACGAGCAGTACTTC.

This rearrangement joins TRBV2 to TRBJ1-4; D perhaps matches TRBD1 (6 bases). This CDR3 has 17 amino acids. Germline-derived CDR1 and CDR2 are SNHLY and FYNNEI. Trimming cost V 4 bases and J 7 bases, with 22 bases left between them. The CDR3 spells CASSANRMGARGEKLFF. The CDR3 region has the DNA TGTGCCAGCAGTGCCAATCGGATGGGGGCGCGTGGTGAAAAACTGTTTTTT.

V and J are TRBV2 and TRBJ2-3; 8 bases map to TRBD2. The germline V gene encodes CDR1 SNHLY and CDR2 FYNNEI. The V gene end was trimmed by 9 bases and the J gene end by 6 bases; junction bases not matched to a gene: 8. CDR3 size: 13 residues. The CDR3 bases are TGTGCCAGGGGAAGCGGGAGTAAGGATACGCAGTATTTT. It specifies CARGSGSKDTQYF.

The rearrangement uses TRBV6-4 and TRBJ1-5; 8 bases are a match to TRBD1. Looked up from germline, CDR1 is MRHNA and CDR2 is SNTAGT. The length of the CDR3 is 16 residues. Trimming at V came to 2 bases and at J to 4 bases, leaving 7 bases not matched to a gene. CDR3 protein: CASSDPRTGKNQPQHF. As DNA, the CDR3 is TGTGCCAGCAGTGACCCAAGGACAGGGAAAAATCAGCCCCAGCATTTT.

J is TRBJ2-7 and V is TRBV27; the D is unclear. Germline CDR1 and CDR2: MNHEY and SMNVEV (reference sequence). This CDR3 has 12 amino acids. Deletions cut 5 bases from V and 0 bases from J, with 5 bases between. CDR3 sequence (DNA): TGTGCCAGCAGTCCCAACTCCTACGAGCAGTACTTC. As protein: CASSPNSYEQYF.

This clone was observed a few times. V usage is TRBV2 and J usage is TRBJ1-5, with 8 bases matching TRBD1. CDR3 length: 13 residues. J lost 4 bases, V lost 7 bases, and 3 bases had no gene match. Germline V gene sequence: CDR1 SNHLY, CDR2 FYNNEI. The DNA for the CDR3 is TGTGCCAGCAAGGGACAGGCAAATCAGCCCCAGCATTTT. Translation gives CASKGQANQPQHF.

CDR3 amino acids: CASHRWAGGTDTQYF. In DNA, the CDR3 is TGTGCCTCCCACCGGTGGGCGGGCGGCACAGATACGCAGTATTTT. The J gene is TRBJ2-3, the V gene TRBV27; weak D call: TRBD2 (5 bases). This CDR3 spans 15 amino acids. Trimming cost V 11 bases and J 1 base, with 19 bases left between them. Per germline, CDR1 MNHEY and CDR2 SMNVEV (reference sequence).

The chain employs TRBV10-3 and TRBJ1-5, with 7 nucleotides matching TRBD1. V gave up 6 bases and J gave up 1 base; unmatched junction bases: 6. The germline V gene has CDR1 ENHRY and CDR2 SYGVKD. The CDR3 has 15 residues. Written as DNA, the CDR3 is TGTGCCATCAGGAGTGACAGGGCGAGCAATCAGCCCCAGCATTTT. Translation: CAIRSDRASNQPQHF.

DNA of the CDR3: TGCGCCAGCAGCCCCGGGAACGCCTACGAGCAGTACTTC. Its protein is CASSPGNAYEQYF. The rearrangement links TRBV5-1 to TRBJ2-7, with D perhaps matching TRBD2 (5 bases). CDR3 length: 13 residues. Germline lookup yields CDR1 SGHRS and CDR2 YFSETQ. Trimming removed 4 bases from V and 2 bases from J, with 10 bases in between.

The chain recombines TRBV7-9 with TRBJ2-7; 9 positions agree with TRBD2. The CDR3 length is 14 residues. The V and J ends lost 4 bases and 2 bases, in that order; junction bases with no gene match: 3. The germline V gene has CDR1 SEHNR and CDR2 FQNEAQ (reference sequence). The CDR3 protein is CASSSTSGTYEQYF. As DNA, the CDR3 is TGTGCCAGCAGCTCGACTAGCGGCACCTACGAGCAGTACTTC.

The chain has TRBV2 and TRBJ2-5, with TRBD1 matching 7 bases. The germline V gene encodes CDR1 SNHLY and CDR2 FYNNEI. Trimming at V came to 10 bases and at J to 5 bases, leaving 7 bases not matched to a gene. CDR3 length: 12 amino acids. CDR3 nucleotides: TGTGCCAACGGACAGGTGGCGGAGACCCAGTACTTC. Protein: CANGQVAETQYF.

The rearrangement uses TRBV5-1 and TRBJ1-4; 7 nucleotides align to TRBD1. Germline assignment: CDR1 SGHRS and CDR2 YFSETQ. Germline trimming cut 0 bases from V and 8 bases from J; bases unmatched to any gene: 1. The CDR3 is 13 amino acids. The chain's CDR3 is CASSLEGAEKLFF. The CDR3 DNA is TGCGCCAGCAGCTTGGAGGGGGCCGAAAAACTGTTTTTT.

The rearrangement joins TRBV30 to TRBJ1-1; D is undetermined. Per the germline V gene, CDR1 is GTSNPN and CDR2 is SVGIG (reference sequence). This CDR3 has 13 amino acids. Trimming shortened V by 0 bases and J by 12 bases, and 17 bases separated the two germline ends. The CDR3 DNA is TGTGCCTGGAGTGTACCTAATGTCTCCAGGACTTTCTTT. It is translated as CAWSVPNVSRTFF.

This chain uses TRBV9 with TRBJ2-2; D might be TRBD1 (5 bases). CDR3 length: 14 amino acids. Germline loops: CDR1 SGDLS, CDR2 YYNGEE. V lost 4 bases, J lost 5 bases, and 12 bases lay in between. CDR3 nucleotide sequence: TGTGCCAGCAGCCAATACAAGGGGACCGGGGAGCTGTTTTTT. The encoded protein is CASSQYKGTGELFF.

This clone has a single count. J is TRBJ2-1 and V is TRBV7-9; TRBD2 matches 8 bases. J gave up 8 bases and V 4 bases, and 4 bases lay outside the gene matches. CDR3 length: 13 amino acids. The germline gives CDR1 SEHNR, CDR2 FQNEAQ (reference sequence). CDR3 bases: TGTGCCAGCAGCTCCGGGGGGGAGGATGAGCAGTTCTTC. Its protein is CASSSGGEDEQFF.

V gene TRBV5-8 combines with J gene TRBJ1-4; D gene ambiguous. V lost 1 base, J lost 8 bases, and 6 bases lay in between. Germline V gene data show CDR1 as SGHTS and CDR2 as YDEGEE. The CDR3 extends over 12 amino acids. The CDR3 loop reads CASSLSGEKLFF. The CDR3 nucleotides are TGTGCCAGCAGCTTGTCCGGGGAAAAACTGTTTTTT.